This entry describes one T cell receptor beta chain. Its antigen specificity is not known. The record has no base qualities; no much larger clone is one base away. To be included, a participant needed at least one PBMC sample from before ART initiation plus at least two post-ART samples. All participants with HIV were treated in the United States of America. Before DNA extraction, cryopreserved samples of roughly 0.9-10 million PBMC were thawed and then washed. At the time of the earliest PBMC sample, participants with HIV were aged between 23 and 54 years. PBMC samples from each participant spanned 1-4 timepoints before ART initiation and 2-8 timepoints after ART initiation, with a median of 7 samples. For every participant, serial HIV viral load, CD4+ T-cell count, ART history and demographic data were obtained. Genomic DNA was extracted from unsorted PBMC with a Qiagen kit on a QIAcube, with processing performed in batches of 12 samples.

The CDR3 sequence holds 15 residues, the cysteine and phenylalanine included. The CDR3 DNA has 45 bases and is translated from base 1. The germline V gene (reference sequence) yields GTSNPN for CDR1 and SVGIG for CDR2. Clipping removes 2 bases from V and 2 bases from J, with 7 as the unmatched junction base count. The immunoSEQ hsTCRB v3.0 assay was used at survey level resolution for TRB variable region sequencing. A depth of about 40,000-55,000 T-cell genomes per sample was targeted for TRB sequencing. Pooled TRB libraries were sequenced on an Illumina MiSeq with a v3 150-cycle kit. On the authors' methods: Repertoire analysis was run in R within a reproducible Nextflow workflow that covered QC, data transformation and analysis. LymphoSeq2, an R package for exploring AIRR-Seq data, was used to implement the custom analyses. After excluding a few samples that yielded fewer than 5000 total TRB sequences, 150 to 200 HIV repertoires remained for analysis. Of the roughly 190 retained HIV repertoires, under 65 were collected before and around 130 after ART initiation. Repertoires were downsampled to 5000 TRB nucleotide sequences, with summary statistics averaged over 100 downsampling iterations. TRB sequences were retained for analysis only if CDR3 regions of at least seven amino acids were present. Diversity was assessed using a clonality score derived from Shannon entropy and using the Gini coefficient. In the repertoire networks, any two of the top 5000 CDR3 amino acid sequences were linked whenever the two sequences differed by an edit distance of one. Antigen specificity groups and MHC restriction were predicted for TRB CDR3 amino acid sequences with GLIPH2. To flag known CMV, EBV, HIV or tissue antigen associations, CDR3 amino acid sequences were matched against VDJdb and McPAS-TCR. Pre-ART, post-ART and control groups were compared with Wilcoxon signed-rank tests and Holm-Bonferroni correction. The source is immuneACCESS, and TCRdb retained only in-frame sequences with V and J called. Part of the clones is not carried over; for the studies checked, unresolved V genes explain less than half of this, and the remainder is unexplained. V, J and clone size are those of that table, while D and trimming were read from the DNA. For this sample the table gives over 30,000 clones, of which around 97% were detected only once. Around 2.7% of the sample is held by the ten biggest clonotypes.

This record belongs to a study of long-term antiretroviral therapy in people with HIV (dated by TCRdb to 2022 to 2024). At the level of the whole study: The earliest samples were collected approximately a decade before the 2015 WHO recommendation for immediate ART, a period when ART was typically delayed until CD4 counts fell. This retrospective serial study examined whether starting ART and sustained HIV suppression were associated with changes in the composition and diversity of the TRB repertoire in peripheral blood. From some 30 adults with confirmed HIV infection, the cohort provided roughly 200 cryopreserved PBMC samples, gathered serially across a mean of around six years (range 1-12). Among the 30 to 35 participants with HIV, about a dozen were female. Test extractions of a monoclonal T-cell line alongside 33 polyclonal samples showed no cross-contamination during QIAcube processing. What the work shows at the level of the full study, not this receptor alone: Starting ART was linked to a significant rise in TRB diversity, yet even after long-term ART the diversity remained significantly lower than in transplant donor controls. Because pre-ART samples had limited cell numbers, unsorted PBMC were profiled rather than sorted CD4+ and CD8+ T cells. HIV repertoires had narrower CDR3 length ranges than controls, and the network structure suggested an antigen-experienced repertoire that shifted only slightly toward naive after ART. Inferences about post-ART repertoire changes are limited because no data were available on ART adherence, viral resistance or therapy changes. Since PBMC availability was limited, sequencing covered only the TCR beta chain, with no alpha chain pairing. Samples dated from about 2004 to 2018, and the ART regimens used may be less effective than current ones. At every time point, the repertoire was dominated by expanded TRB clones first identified before ART initiation, although this dominance fluctuated and, in many PLHIV, declined after ART.

This sequence was found in a young man with HIV. The rearranged chain carries TRBV30 and TRBJ2-5, and TRBD1 matches 8 of the central bases. The source was unsorted PBMCs, collected 6.9 years after starting antiretroviral therapy. CDR3 sequence: CAWSRDRFGQETQYF. The nucleotides are TGTGCCTGGAGTCGGGACAGGTTCGGACAAGAGACCCAGTACTTC.